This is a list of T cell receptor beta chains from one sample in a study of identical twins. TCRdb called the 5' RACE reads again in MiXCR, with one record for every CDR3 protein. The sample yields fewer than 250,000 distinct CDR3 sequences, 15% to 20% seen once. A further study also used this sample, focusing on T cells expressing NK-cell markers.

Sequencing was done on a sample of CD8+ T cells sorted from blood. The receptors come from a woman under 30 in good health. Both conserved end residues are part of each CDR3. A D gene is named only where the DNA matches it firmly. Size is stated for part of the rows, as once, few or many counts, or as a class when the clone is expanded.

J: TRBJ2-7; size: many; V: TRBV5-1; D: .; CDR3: CASSLTSSPFYEQYF; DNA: TGCGCCAGCAGCTTGACTAGCTCTCCTTTCTACGAGCAGTACTTC
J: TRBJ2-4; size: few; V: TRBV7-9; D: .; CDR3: CASSPTEENIQYF; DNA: TGTGCCAGCAGCCCGACAGAAGAAAACATTCAGTACTTC
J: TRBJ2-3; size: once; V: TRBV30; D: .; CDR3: CAWTGTSGYTDTQYF; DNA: TGTGCCTGGACCGGGACCTCCGGTTACACAGATACGCAGTATTTT
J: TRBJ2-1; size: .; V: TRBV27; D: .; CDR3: CASTWGQSNEQFF; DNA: TGTGCCAGCACTTGGGGGCAGAGCAATGAGCAGTTCTTC
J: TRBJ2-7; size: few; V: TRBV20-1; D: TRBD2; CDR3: CSARDLSVAGGPTSGQYF; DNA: TGCAGTGCTAGAGATCTGTCGGTAGCGGGAGGACCTACGAGTGGGCAGTACTTC
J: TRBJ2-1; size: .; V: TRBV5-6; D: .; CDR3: CASAPDLAEDNEQFF; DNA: TGTGCCAGCGCGCCCGACCTAGCAGAAGACAATGAGCAGTTCTTC
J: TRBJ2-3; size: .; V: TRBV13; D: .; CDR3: CASSLSSGFEYF; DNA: TGTGCCAGCAGCTTATCTTCAGGGTTCGAGTATTTT
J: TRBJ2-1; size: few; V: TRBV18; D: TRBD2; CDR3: CASSPWPIPGLAGGEQFF; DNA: TGTGCCAGCTCACCATGGCCAATTCCGGGACTAGCGGGAGGTGAGCAGTTCTTC
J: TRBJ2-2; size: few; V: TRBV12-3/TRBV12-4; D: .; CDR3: CASSFTRSHGELFF; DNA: TGTGCCAGCAGTTTCACAAGGTCGCACGGGGAGCTGTTTTTT
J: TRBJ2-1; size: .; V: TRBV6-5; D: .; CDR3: CASSYVRGEQFF; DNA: TGTGCCAGCAGTTACGTTCGGGGTGAGCAGTTCTTC
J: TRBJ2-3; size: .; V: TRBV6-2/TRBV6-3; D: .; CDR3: CASSPRDTQYF; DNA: TGTGCCAGCAGTCCTAGGGATACGCAGTATTTT